Included here is one TCR beta chain sequence, with context. Its target is not known. The authors isolated at least 7 million PBMCs per sample. A second roughly 7 to 11 cycle PCR used barcoded and J-beta primers. From each sample, at least 3 million paired-end reads containing CDR3 were obtained. MiXCR, run by TCRdb on the 5' RACE reads, gives a single entry per CDR3 protein. The table has approximately 850,000 distinct CDR3 sequences, about 62% seen once. The entry originates in a study of blood T cells in healthy people across ages. Study results and caveats: What prevented conclusive comparison of naive and antigen-experienced cells was that PBMCs were unsorted. Greater diversity and more naive CD4+ cells were seen in long-lived donors than in aged donors.

CDR3 size: 15 residues. The V and J ends lost 2 bases and 8 bases, in that order; junction bases with no gene match: 6. Germline V gene lookup returns CDR1 SGHTA and CDR2 FQGNSA. Source material: blood. The rearrangement links TRBV7-2 to TRBJ2-4, with 10 nucleotides matching TRBD2. The clonotype comes from a man aged 25-45 years in good health. The CDR3 coding sequence is TGTGCCAGCAGCTTAAGTACTAGCGGGATTGACATTCAGTACTTC. Translated, it gives CASSLSTSGIDIQYF.